This T cell receptor (beta chain) was observed in a study of molecular identifiers for immune sequencing clone quantification. The CD8+CD4-CCR7+CD45RA+ phenotype defined the sorted naive CD8 T cells. With listed TCR primers and previously described methods, bulk TCR libraries were prepared. TCRdb reanalysed the PCR reads using MiXCR and keeps one entry per CDR3 protein. In the table there are over 600,000 distinct CDR3 sequences, 15% to 20% of which are singletons. With V trimmed by 2 bases and J by 3 bases, 11 bases remained unmatched. This CDR3 comprises 20 residues. The V gene's germline CDR1 is LGHDT and CDR2 YNNKEL (reference sequence).

The receptor was derived from a human donor in good health. Some libraries in this study had Jurkat cell RNA spiked in. The chain combines TRBV3-1 with TRBJ2-2; 14 bases align to TRBD2. The sample consisted of naive CD8+ T cells from blood, with Jurkat cell RNA spiked in. The sample's subset: FACS-sorted CD8+CD4-CCR7+CD45RA+ naive T cells. CDR3 protein: CASSQTGLAGGQLDTGELFF. The CDR3 DNA reads TGTGCCAGCAGCCAAACCGGACTAGCGGGGGGCCAGTTAGACACCGGGGAGCTGTTTTTT.